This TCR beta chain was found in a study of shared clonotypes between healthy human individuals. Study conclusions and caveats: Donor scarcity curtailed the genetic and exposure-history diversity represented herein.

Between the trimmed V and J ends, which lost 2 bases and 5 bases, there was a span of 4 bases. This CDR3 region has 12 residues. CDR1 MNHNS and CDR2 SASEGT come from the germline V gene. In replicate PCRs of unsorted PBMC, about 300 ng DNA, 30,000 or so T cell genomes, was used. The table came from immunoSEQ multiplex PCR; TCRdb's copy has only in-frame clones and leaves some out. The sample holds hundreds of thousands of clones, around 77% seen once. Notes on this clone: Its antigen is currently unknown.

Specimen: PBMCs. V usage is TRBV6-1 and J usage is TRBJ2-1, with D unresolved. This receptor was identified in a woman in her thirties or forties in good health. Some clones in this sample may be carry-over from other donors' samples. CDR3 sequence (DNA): TGTGCCAGCAGTGAAAGGCACAATGAGCAGTTCTTC. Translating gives CASSERHNEQFF.